Each of the 18 T cell receptor beta chains below was sequenced from the same sample in a study of long-term antiretroviral therapy in people with HIV. They ran version v3.0 of the immunoSEQ assay at survey level. Using immunoSEQ multiplex PCR, the repertoire was profiled, and TCRdb retains in-frame clones only, with some absent. The sample shows 17,000 or so clones, around 85% of them seen only once. Source: unsorted PBMCs, taken around 1.3 years before starting antiretroviral therapy. The receptors here all came from a man between 25 and 39 years old with HIV.

J is TRBJ2-1 and V is TRBV7-9; TRBD2 aligns across 12 bases. The CDR3 has 17 amino acids. J gave up 4 bases and V 1 base, and 5 bases lay outside the gene matches. Germline CDR1 reads SEHNR; CDR2 reads FQNEAQ (reference sequence). CDR3: CASSLGRLAGGYNEQFF. The CDR3 DNA reads as TGTGCCAGCAGCTTAGGAAGGCTAGCGGGAGGGTACAATGAGCAGTTCTTC.

The chain links TRBV18 to TRBJ2-5, with 8 bases fitting TRBD2. Trimming at V came to 1 base and at J to 1 base, leaving 5 bases not matched to a gene. This CDR3 spans 16 amino acids. Germline V gives CDR1 KGHSH, CDR2 LQKENI. CDR3 in amino acids: CASSPLPGGVQETQYF. CDR3 DNA sequence: TGTGCCAGCTCACCACTACCCGGGGGGGTCCAAGAGACCCAGTACTTC.

This rearrangement joins TRBV11-2 to TRBJ2-2; 10 bases fit TRBD2. The length of the CDR3 is 17 residues. CDR1 and CDR2 from the germline V gene are SGHAT and FQNNGV. Trimming cost V 3 bases and J 3 bases; bases outside gene matches: 7. CDR3 in amino acids: CASSFPAGGKDTGELFF. The CDR3 DNA reads as TGTGCCAGCAGCTTCCCAGCGGGGGGGAAGGACACCGGGGAGCTGTTTTTT.

The chain combines TRBV12-1 with TRBJ2-7. TRBV12-1 is tagged as a pseudogene. This CDR3 comprises 10 residues. The CDR3 DNA sequence: TGTGCCAGCAGTTCCTACGAGCAGTACTTC. This sequence encodes CASSSYEQYF.

The chain employs TRBV27 and TRBJ2-3; a possible D gene is TRBD1 (6 bases). This CDR3 has 15 residues. Germline V gene sequence: CDR1 MNHEY, CDR2 SMNVEV (reference sequence). The V and J ends lost 4 bases and 1 base respectively, with 12 bases between them. The CDR3 DNA reads TGTGCCAGCAGTTATCAGGGGATCCGCACAGATACGCAGTATTTT. Translation: CASSYQGIRTDTQYF.

This clone was seen a few times. The J gene is TRBJ2-2, the V gene TRBV11-3; 8 bases align to TRBD2. Germline V gene data show CDR1 as SGHNT and CDR2 as YENEEA. The ends lost 0 bases at V and 6 bases at J; junction bases unmatched: 6. This CDR3 is built from 16 residues. The CDR3 bases are TGTGCCAGCAGCTTAGATTTAGCGGGGCTTTCCGGGGAGCTGTTTTTT. This codes for CASSLDLAGLSGELFF.

The genes are TRBV30 and TRBJ1-1; D call uncertain. The germline V gene has CDR1 GTSNPN and CDR2 SVGIG (reference sequence). The CDR3 has 13 residues. The V and J ends lost 3 bases and 3 bases respectively, with 11 bases between them. The DNA of the CDR3 is TGTGCCTGGAGCCGGACTTTGGACACTGAAGCTTTCTTT. The encoded protein is CAWSRTLDTEAFF. Full variable domain (rest looked up from reference TRBV30 and TRBJ1-1): SQTIHQWPATLVQPVGSPLSLECTVEGTSNPNLYWYRQAAGRGLQLLFYSVGIGQISSEVPQNLSASRPQDRQFILSSKKLLLSDSGFYLCAWSRTLDTEAFFGQGTRLTVV.

This clone was seen only once. The rearrangement uses TRBV7-9 and TRBJ2-5, with 8 bases aligning to TRBD1. The CDR3 is made up of 15 amino acids. Germline CDR1 is SEHNR and CDR2 is FQNEAQ (reference sequence). The ends lost 5 bases at V and 4 bases at J; junction bases unmatched: 9. CDR3 residues: CASSLSFGTGETQYF. The CDR3 DNA reads TGTGCCAGCAGCCTATCTTTTGGGACAGGAGAGACCCAGTACTTC.

V usage is TRBV7-2 and J usage is TRBJ2-6; 8 bases map to TRBD1. Losses at the gene ends were 2 bases for V and 0 bases for J; bases not matched to a gene: 0. The CDR3 has 16 amino acids. From germline, CDR1 is SGHTA and CDR2 FQGNSA. CDR3: CASSLTGGSGANVLTF. The CDR3 DNA reads TGTGCCAGCAGCTTAACAGGGGGCTCTGGGGCCAACGTCCTGACTTTC.

V gene TRBV28 combines with J gene TRBJ2-7, with D tentatively TRBD2 (5 bases). The CDR3 spans 16 residues. CDR1 MDHEN and CDR2 SYDVKM come from the germline V gene. Trimming took off 5 bases at V and 4 bases at J, with 21 bases between the two ends. The CDR3, as DNA: TGTGCCAGCAGTCAGATCCGGGGTGAGGGAATGTACGAGCAGTACTTC. It encodes CASSQIRGEGMYEQYF.

The rearrangement uses TRBV18 and TRBJ2-1, with 10 positions matching TRBD1. Germline V gene data show CDR1 as KGHSH and CDR2 as LQKENI. The CDR3 is 15 amino acids. Trimming took 1 base from V and 6 from J; bases not matched to a gene: 3. Written as DNA, the CDR3 is TGTGCCAGCTCACCACGGGGGACAGGGGTCAATGAGCAGTTCTTC. Translating it yields CASSPRGTGVNEQFF.

The V gene is TRBV7-9, the J gene TRBJ2-5; 7 bases fit TRBD2. CDR1 SEHNR and CDR2 FQNEAQ come from the germline V gene (reference sequence). The CDR3 sequence is 15 residues long. Here the CDR3 reads CSRDPASGVRETQYF. The CDR3 DNA sequence: TGTTCCCGAGACCCGGCTAGCGGTGTTAGGGAGACCCAGTACTTC.

Comments on this clone: The junction differs from germline at one of its ends, possibly a read error. The V and J genes are TRBV7-7 and TRBJ2-3, with TRBD2 matching over 9 bases. This CDR3 region has 15 residues. Germline lookup yields CDR1 SSHAT and CDR2 FNYEAQ (reference sequence). The CDR3 reads CASSPGLASPDTQYF. The CDR3 nucleotides are TGTGCTAGCAGCCCCGGACTAGCGTCACCAGATACGCAGTATTTT.

The rearrangement joins TRBV4-3 to TRBJ2-7; TRBD2 matches 9 bases. This CDR3 is built from 15 residues. Unmatched junction bases numbered 9, after V lost 3 bases and J lost 6 bases. Germline V CDR1 and CDR2: LGHNA, YSLEER. The DNA for the CDR3 is TGCGCCAGCAGCCAGTTAGCGGGAGAAGGGAGCGAGCAGTACTTC. Protein sequence: CASSQLAGEGSEQYF.

The J gene is TRBJ1-5, the V gene TRBV5-8; D possibly corresponds to TRBD1 (5 bases). Trimming removed 0 bases from V and 0 bases from J, with 13 bases in between. This CDR3 is 17 amino acids long. The germline CDR1 and CDR2 sequences are SGHTS and YDEGEE. The CDR3 nucleotides read TGTGCCAGCAGCTTGGGAACCAGGGCTTATAGCAATCAGCCCCAGCATTTT. The encoded protein is CASSLGTRAYSNQPQHF. Variable domain in full (rest from reference TRBV5-8 and TRBJ1-5): EAGVTQSPTHLIKTRGQQATLRCSPISGHTSVYWYQQALGLGLQFLLWYDEGEERNRGNFPPRFSGRQFPNYSSELNVNALELEDSALYLCASSLGTRAYSNQPQHFGDGTRLSIL.

CDR3 DNA: TGCGCCAGCAGTGAGTCTGGTGAACCCTCCTACGAGCAGTACTTC. It translates to CASSESGEPSYEQYF. The rearrangement joins TRBV10-1 to TRBJ2-7; D not resolved. CDR1 is WNHNN, CDR2 SYGVQD, per germline (reference sequence). V gave up 0 bases and J gave up 0 bases, with 9 bases separating them. The CDR3 totals 15 residues.

The chain couples TRBV5-4 to TRBJ2-3; 8 bases agree with TRBD2. CDR1 and CDR2 (germline): SGHNT, YYREEE (reference sequence). V was pared by 4 bases and J by 2 bases, with 3 bases of the junction left unmatched. This CDR3 has 14 amino acids. CDR3 sequence reads: CASSIGLATDTQYF. CDR3 sequence (DNA): TGTGCCAGCAGCATCGGACTAGCCACAGATACGCAGTATTTT.

This chain connects TRBV7-8 to TRBJ2-7; TRBD2 matches 7 bases. The trim removed 2 bases at V and 5 bases at J, leaving 9 bases unmatched. The CDR3 loop spans 15 amino acids. CDR1 is SGHVS and CDR2 is FQNEAQ in the germline V gene. The chain's CDR3 is CASSLFVGGNHEQYF. In DNA form, the CDR3 reads TGTGCCAGCAGCTTATTCGTCGGGGGGAATCACGAGCAGTACTTC.